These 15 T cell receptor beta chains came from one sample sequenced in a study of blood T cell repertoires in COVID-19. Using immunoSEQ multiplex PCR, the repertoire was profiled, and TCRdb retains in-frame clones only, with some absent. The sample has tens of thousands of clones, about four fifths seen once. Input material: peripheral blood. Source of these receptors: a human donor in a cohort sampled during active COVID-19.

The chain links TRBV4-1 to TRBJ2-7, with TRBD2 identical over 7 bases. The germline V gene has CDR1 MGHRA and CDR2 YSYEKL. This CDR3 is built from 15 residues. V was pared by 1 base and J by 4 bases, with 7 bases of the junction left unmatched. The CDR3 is CASSQVGSGLYEQYF. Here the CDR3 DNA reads TGCGCCAGCAGCCAAGTGGGTAGCGGGTTGTACGAGCAGTACTTC.

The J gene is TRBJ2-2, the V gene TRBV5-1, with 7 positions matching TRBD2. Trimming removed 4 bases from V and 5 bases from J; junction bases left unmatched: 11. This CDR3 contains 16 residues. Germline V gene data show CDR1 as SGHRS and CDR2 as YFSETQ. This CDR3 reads CASSPAGREKTGELFF. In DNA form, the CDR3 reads TGCGCCAGCAGCCCGGCGGGGCGGGAGAAGACCGGGGAGCTGTTTTTT.

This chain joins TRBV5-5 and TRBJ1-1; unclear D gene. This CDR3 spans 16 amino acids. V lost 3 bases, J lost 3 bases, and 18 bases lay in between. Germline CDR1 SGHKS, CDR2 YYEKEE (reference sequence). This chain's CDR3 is CASSSVQRGYYTEAFF. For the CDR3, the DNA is TGTGCCAGCAGCTCAGTTCAGAGAGGCTATTACACTGAAGCTTTCTTT.

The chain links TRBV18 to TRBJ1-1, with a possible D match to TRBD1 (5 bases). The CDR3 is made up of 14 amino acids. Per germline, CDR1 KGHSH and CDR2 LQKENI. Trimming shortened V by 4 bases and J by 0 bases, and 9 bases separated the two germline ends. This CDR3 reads CASSLGHLNTEAFF. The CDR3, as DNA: TGTGCCAGCTCACTTGGACACCTGAACACTGAAGCTTTCTTT.

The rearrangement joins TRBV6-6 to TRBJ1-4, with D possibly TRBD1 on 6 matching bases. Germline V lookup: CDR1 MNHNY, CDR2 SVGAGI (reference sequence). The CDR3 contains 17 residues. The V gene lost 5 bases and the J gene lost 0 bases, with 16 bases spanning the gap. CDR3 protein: CASSHTGRGATNEKLFF. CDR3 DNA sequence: TGTGCCAGCAGTCATACAGGGAGGGGAGCAACTAATGAAAAACTGTTTTTT.

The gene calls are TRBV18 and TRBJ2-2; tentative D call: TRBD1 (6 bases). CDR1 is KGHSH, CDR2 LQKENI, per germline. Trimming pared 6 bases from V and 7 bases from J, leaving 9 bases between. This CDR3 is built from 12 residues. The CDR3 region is CASSLDSGELFF. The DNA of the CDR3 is TGTGCCAGCTCTCTGGACAGCGGGGAGCTGTTTTTT.

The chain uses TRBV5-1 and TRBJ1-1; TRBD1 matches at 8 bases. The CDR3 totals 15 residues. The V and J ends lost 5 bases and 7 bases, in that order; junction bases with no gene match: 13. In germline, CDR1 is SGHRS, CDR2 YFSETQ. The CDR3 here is CASRQDRGPYSEAFF. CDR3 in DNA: TGCGCCAGCAGACAAGACAGGGGACCATACAGTGAAGCTTTCTTT.

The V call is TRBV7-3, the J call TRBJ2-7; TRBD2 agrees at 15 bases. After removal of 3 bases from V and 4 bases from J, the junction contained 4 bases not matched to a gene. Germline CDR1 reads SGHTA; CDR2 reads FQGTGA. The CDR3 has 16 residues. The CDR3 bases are TGTGCCAGCAGCTTCGGGACTAGCGGGAGGAGGTACGAGCAGTACTTC. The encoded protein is CASSFGTSGRRYEQYF.

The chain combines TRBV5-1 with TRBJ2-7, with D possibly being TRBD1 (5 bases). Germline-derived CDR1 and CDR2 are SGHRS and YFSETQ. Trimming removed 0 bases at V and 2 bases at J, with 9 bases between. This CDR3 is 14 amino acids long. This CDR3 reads CASSLAGLAYEQYF. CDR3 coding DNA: TGCGCCAGCAGCTTGGCAGGGCTAGCCTACGAGCAGTACTTC.

CDR3 in amino acids: CASSYSQIHPAGYTF. The CDR3 DNA reads as TGTGCCAGCAGTTACTCACAGATTCATCCGGCGGGCTACACCTTC. The J gene is TRBJ1-2, the V gene TRBV6-5; D gene ambiguous. V was shortened by 0 bases and J by 8 bases, with 16 bases between the two germline ends. The CDR3 is 15 amino acids. In germline, CDR1 is MNHEY, CDR2 SVGAGI.

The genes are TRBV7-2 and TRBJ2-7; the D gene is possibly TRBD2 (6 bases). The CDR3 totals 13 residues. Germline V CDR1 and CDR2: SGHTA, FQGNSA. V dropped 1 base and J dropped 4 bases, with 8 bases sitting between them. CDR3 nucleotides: TGTGCCAGCAGCTTAGGTGCGGGGTACGAGCAGTACTTC. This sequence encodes CASSLGAGYEQYF.

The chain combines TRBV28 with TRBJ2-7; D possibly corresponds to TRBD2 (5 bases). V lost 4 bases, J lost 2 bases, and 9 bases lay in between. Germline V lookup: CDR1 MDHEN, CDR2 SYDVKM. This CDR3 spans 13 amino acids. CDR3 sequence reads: CASSSPGTYEQYF. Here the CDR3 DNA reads TGTGCCAGCAGTTCCCCGGGAACCTACGAGCAGTACTTC.

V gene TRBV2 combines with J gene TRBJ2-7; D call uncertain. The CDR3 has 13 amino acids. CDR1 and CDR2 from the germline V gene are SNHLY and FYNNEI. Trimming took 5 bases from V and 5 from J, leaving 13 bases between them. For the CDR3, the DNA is TGTGCCAGCAGTCCGAGTCAAGTTCACGAGCAGTACTTC. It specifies CASSPSQVHEQYF. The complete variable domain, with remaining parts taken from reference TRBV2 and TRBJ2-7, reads EPEVTQTPSHQVTQMGQEVILRCVPISNHLYFYWYRQILGQKVEFLVSFYNNEISEKSEIFDDQFSVERPDGSNFTLKIRSTKLEDSAMYFCASSPSQVHEQYFGPGTRLTVT.

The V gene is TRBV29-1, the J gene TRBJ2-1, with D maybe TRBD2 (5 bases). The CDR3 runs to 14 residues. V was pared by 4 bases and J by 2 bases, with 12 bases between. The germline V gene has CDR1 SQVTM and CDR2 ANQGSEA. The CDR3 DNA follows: TGCAGCGTTGTTCCGGGAATAGCCTACAATGAGCAGTTCTTC. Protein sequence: CSVVPGIAYNEQFF.

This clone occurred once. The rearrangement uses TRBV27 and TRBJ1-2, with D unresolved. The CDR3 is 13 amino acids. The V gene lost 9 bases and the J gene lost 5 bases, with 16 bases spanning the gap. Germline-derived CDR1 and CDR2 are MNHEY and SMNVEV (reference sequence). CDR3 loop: CASRLRGTYGYTF. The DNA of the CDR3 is TGTGCCAGTAGACTTCGGGGAACGTATGGCTACACCTTC.